Listed below are T cell receptor beta chains from one sample, sequenced in a study of blood T cell repertoires in COVID-19. Some clones are missing from TCRdb's copy, which holds only in-frame ones; the method was immunoSEQ multiplex PCR. This table holds approximately 300,000 clones, around 90% found once. Sequencing used peripheral blood. The origin of the receptors is a woman aged 40 to 50 with acute or convalescent COVID-19. Each CDR3 is given without its conserved first and last residue.

j_call: TRBJ1-2; v_call: TRBV2; cdr3_length: 12; cdr3_aa: ASSQREDDYGYT
j_call: TRBJ1-2; v_call: TRBV14; cdr3_length: 11; cdr3_aa: ASSRLETYGYT
j_call: TRBJ2-1; v_call: TRBV7-6; cdr3_length: 14; cdr3_aa: ASSLQSGSSYNEQF
j_call: TRBJ1-1; v_call: TRBV9; cdr3_length: 11; cdr3_aa: ASSEISNTEAF
j_call: TRBJ1-2; v_call: TRBV4-1; cdr3_length: 13; cdr3_aa: ASSPRGRGHYGYT
j_call: TRBJ1-2; v_call: TRBV5-6; cdr3_length: 12; cdr3_aa: ASSSGQSVGGYT
j_call: TRBJ2-1; v_call: TRBV7-6; cdr3_length: 14; cdr3_aa: ASSLELAGGYNEQF
j_call: TRBJ1-1; v_call: TRBV13; cdr3_length: 11; cdr3_aa: ASSHGRGFEAF
j_call: TRBJ1-2; v_call: TRBV12-3/TRBV12-4; cdr3_length: 10; cdr3_aa: ASSAGVYGYT
j_call: TRBJ1-1; v_call: TRBV18; cdr3_length: 11; cdr3_aa: ANSISQNTEAF
j_call: TRBJ2-3; v_call: TRBV9; cdr3_length: 10; cdr3_aa: ASGQGGDTQY
j_call: TRBJ1-3; v_call: TRBV19; cdr3_length: 12; cdr3_aa: ASSIGGTGNTIY
j_call: TRBJ2-5; v_call: TRBV14; cdr3_length: 13; cdr3_aa: ASSQDGWGLGTQY
j_call: TRBJ2-1; v_call: TRBV11-2; cdr3_length: 14; cdr3_aa: ASRYGGGFAREQQF
j_call: TRBJ1-4; v_call: TRBV6-5; cdr3_length: 13; cdr3_aa: ASSYSGTGDEKLF
j_call: TRBJ1-2; v_call: TRBV20-1; cdr3_length: 9; cdr3_aa: SSDREDGYT
j_call: TRBJ1-2; v_call: TRBV5-1; cdr3_length: 12; cdr3_aa: ASSSTGTAYGYT
j_call: TRBJ1-1; v_call: TRBV24-1; cdr3_length: 13; cdr3_aa: ATSDSDREDTEAF
j_call: TRBJ2-1; v_call: TRBV5-1; cdr3_length: 16; cdr3_aa: ASSLIVSGGSSYNEQF
j_call: TRBJ1-2; v_call: TRBV29-1; cdr3_length: 11; cdr3_aa: SDGIGLMTGYT
j_call: TRBJ1-1; v_call: TRBV5-6; cdr3_length: 13; cdr3_aa: ASSSGQGFSTEAF